One sample yielded the 12 T cell receptor beta chains listed below, sequenced in a study of CD8+CD57+ T cells in acquired aplastic anemia. TCR beta VDJ combinations and CDR3 sequences were profiled from genomic DNA. Each CDR3 protein is one row after TCRdb ran MiXCR on the reads. Among over 150,000 distinct CDR3 sequences listed, around 45% were seen once. The sample consisted of sorted CD4+, CD8+, or CD8+CD57+ T cells (not recorded which) from PBMCs. These receptor sequences come from a human donor in good health.

The sample holds a few counts of this clonotype. This chain connects TRBV20-1 to TRBJ2-1; possible D gene TRBD2, 6 bases. Germline CDR1 is DFQATT and CDR2 is SNEGSKA (reference sequence). Trimming left V 3 bases short and J 5 bases short, with 11 bases between. The CDR3 runs 13 residues. The DNA for the CDR3 is TGCAGTGCTAGGAGCGGGTCCAACAATGAGCAGTTCTTC. It translates to CSARSGSNNEQFF.

This clonotype has more than one count but fewer than ten. A much larger clone differs from this one at a single base, so this may be a read error. The V call is TRBV29-1, the J call TRBJ2-7, with D perhaps TRBD2 (7 bases). CDR3 length: 14 residues. CDR1 is SQVTM, CDR2 ANQGSEA, per germline. V lost 6 bases, J lost 6 bases, and 21 bases lay in between. The CDR3 DNA sequence: TGCAGCGTGGTTTGGGGGGGCGCCTCGGTCGAGCAGTACTTC. This gives the protein CSVVWGGASVEQYF.

The chain is built from TRBV18 and TRBJ1-4; D perhaps matches TRBD1 (6 bases). CDR3 size: 15 residues. Germline CDR1 is KGHSH and CDR2 is LQKENI. V gave up 3 bases and J gave up 4 bases, with 12 bases separating them. CDR3 in amino acids: CASSPRQVDNEKLFF. CDR3 in DNA: TGTGCCAGCTCACCCCGACAGGTTGATAATGAAAAACTGTTTTTT. The full variable domain, in which reference TRBV18 and TRBJ1-4 provide the parts outside the CDR3, is NAGVMQNPRHLVRRRGQEARLRCSPMKGHSHVYWYRQLPEEGLKFMVYLQKENIIDESGMPKERFSAEFPKEGPSILRIQQVVRGDSAAYFCASSPRQVDNEKLFFGSGTQLSVL.

There are many counts of this clonotype. This CDR3 is CASSQVGPHPTDTQYF. DNA for the CDR3: TGCGCCAGCAGCCAAGTCGGTCCCCACCCCACAGATACGCAGTATTTT. This chain links TRBV4-3 with TRBJ2-3, with D hard to call. Trimming took 1 base from V and 2 from J, leaving 13 bases between them. There are 16 residues in the CDR3. Germline-derived CDR1 and CDR2 are LGHNA and YSLEER.

This clonotype was seen more than once but under ten times. The chain carries TRBV6-5 and TRBJ1-2; no definite D call. The V and J ends lost 5 bases and 1 base respectively, with 17 bases between them. The CDR3 contains 16 residues. Germline V lookup: CDR1 MNHEY, CDR2 SVGAGI. In DNA form, the CDR3 reads TGTGCCAGCAGTCCCTCGGGGTCGTACTTTAACTATGGCTACACCTTC. Translating it yields CASSPSGSYFNYGYTF.

This clonotype was detected many times. The CDR3 here is CASSLWPAGGPRNEQFF. CDR3 nucleotides: TGCGCCAGCAGCTTGTGGCCCGCGGGGGGGCCGAGGAATGAGCAGTTCTTC. V usage is TRBV5-1 and J usage is TRBJ2-1; 9 nucleotides align to TRBD2. CDR1 is SGHRS, CDR2 YFSETQ, per germline. V dropped 1 base and J dropped 7; count of bases not matched to a gene: 12. The CDR3 loop spans 17 amino acids. The full variable domain, with the rest looked up from reference TRBV5-1 and TRBJ2-1, is KAGVTQTPRYLIKTRGQQVTLSCSPISGHRSVSWYQQTPGQGLQFLFEYFSETQRNKGNFPGRFSGRQFSNSRSEMNVSTLELGDSALYLCASSLWPAGGPRNEQFFGPGTRLTVL.

This clonotype was seen many times. The chain carries TRBV2 and TRBJ2-7; D possibly corresponds to TRBD2 (5 bases). The germline CDR1 and CDR2 sequences are SNHLY and FYNNEI. V shed 5 bases and J shed 4 bases, with 9 bases lying between them. This CDR3 is built from 12 residues. This CDR3 is CASSSRGYEQYF. The CDR3 DNA sequence: TGTGCCAGCAGTTCCCGGGGATACGAGCAGTACTTC.

The chain couples TRBV10-1 to TRBJ1-3, with D maybe TRBD1 (6 bases). The CDR3 runs to 14 residues. The germline V gene has CDR1 WNHNN and CDR2 SYGVQD (reference sequence). The ends were cut back, 3 bases at V and 4 bases at J, with 10 bases in the middle. In DNA, the CDR3 is TGCGCCAGCAGTGATGGGGGGGCAGGAAACACCATATATTTT. Amino acid sequence: CASSDGGAGNTIYF.

In this sample, this clonotype turned up many times. The chain is built from TRBV20-1 and TRBJ2-1; 12 bases agree with TRBD2. Germline V gives CDR1 DFQATT, CDR2 SNEGSKA (reference sequence). The CDR3 contains 13 residues. J was trimmed by 13 bases and V by 6 bases; bases with no gene match: 10. CDR3 protein: CSALGLAGFSQFF. The CDR3 DNA reads as TGCAGTGCATTAGGACTAGCGGGGTTTTCCCAGTTCTTC.

This clonotype showed up just a few times. The V call is TRBV4-1, the J call TRBJ2-2; D uncertain. The V end lost 0 bases, the J end lost 2 bases, and 7 bases lay between the germline ends. The CDR3 totals 15 residues. Germline V lookup: CDR1 MGHRA, CDR2 YSYEKL. CDR3 amino acids: CASSQEPRNTGELFF. The CDR3 nucleotides read TGCGCCAGCAGCCAAGAACCCCGTAACACCGGGGAGCTGTTTTTT.

The chain links TRBV20-1 to TRBJ2-1; a weak D match, TRBD1 (6 bases). V shed 4 bases and J shed 4 bases, with 14 bases lying between them. CDR1 and CDR2 from the germline V gene are DFQATT and SNEGSKA (reference sequence). The CDR3 has 14 residues. The CDR3 coding sequence is TGCAGTGCTACGGAAGGGGGTCCTTACAATGAGCAGTTCTTC. This sequence encodes CSATEGGPYNEQFF.

The J gene is TRBJ1-4, the V gene TRBV7-9, with TRBD1 identical over 9 bases. V lost 5 bases, J lost 7 bases, and 8 bases stayed unmatched. Per germline, CDR1 SEHNR and CDR2 FQNEAQ (reference sequence). The CDR3 totals 15 residues. DNA for the CDR3: TGTGCCAGCAGCCACTGGGACAGGGTGGTTGAAAAACTGTTTTTT. Translating gives CASSHWDRVVEKLFF.